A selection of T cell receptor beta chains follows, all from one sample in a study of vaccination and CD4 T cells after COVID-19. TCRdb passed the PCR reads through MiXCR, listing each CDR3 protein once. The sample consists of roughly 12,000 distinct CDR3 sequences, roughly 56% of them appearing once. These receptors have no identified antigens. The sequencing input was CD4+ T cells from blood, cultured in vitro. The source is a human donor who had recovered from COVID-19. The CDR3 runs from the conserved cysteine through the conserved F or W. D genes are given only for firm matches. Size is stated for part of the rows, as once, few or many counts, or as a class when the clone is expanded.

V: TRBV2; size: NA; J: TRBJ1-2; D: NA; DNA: TGTGCCAGCAGTGGGAGGGATAGGGAGGCCTACACCTTC; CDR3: CASSGRDREAYTF
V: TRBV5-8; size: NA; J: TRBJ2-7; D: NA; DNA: TGTGCCAGCCGTACGGGCGGGTGGAAAGAGCAGTACTTC; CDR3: CASRTGGWKEQYF
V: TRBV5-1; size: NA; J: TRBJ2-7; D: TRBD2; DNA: TGCGCCAGCAGCCTTAGCGGGAGGGCCAATACGGCGCAGTACTTC; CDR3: CASSLSGRANTAQYF
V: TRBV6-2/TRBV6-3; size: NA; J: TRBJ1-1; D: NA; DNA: TGTGCCAGCAGTGACGGACCTATGAACACTGAAGCTTTCTTT; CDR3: CASSDGPMNTEAFF
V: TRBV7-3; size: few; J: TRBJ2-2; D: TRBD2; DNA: TGTGCCAGCAGCCCAGCGGGAGACAGCACCGGGGAGCTGTTTTTT; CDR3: CASSPAGDSTGELFF
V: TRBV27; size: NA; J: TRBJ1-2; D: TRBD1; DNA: TGTGCCAGCAGTATAAATCCGGGACAGGGGCCTATCGGCTACACCTTC; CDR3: CASSINPGQGPIGYTF
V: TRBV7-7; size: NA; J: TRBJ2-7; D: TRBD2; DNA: TGTGCCAGCACGATCAGGACTAGCGGGAACGACGAGCAGTACTTC; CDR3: CASTIRTSGNDEQYF
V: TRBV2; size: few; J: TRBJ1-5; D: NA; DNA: TGTGCCAGCCGCGAGACAGGTGCGAGCAATCAGCCCCAGCATTTT; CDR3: CASRETGASNQPQHF
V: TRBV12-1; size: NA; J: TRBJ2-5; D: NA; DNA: TGTGCCAGCACCTCTCCCGTCGAGACCCAGTACTTC; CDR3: CASTSPVETQYF
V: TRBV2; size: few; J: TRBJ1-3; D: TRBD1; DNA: TGTGCCAGCACCAGGGACAGCTCTGGAAACACCATATATTTT; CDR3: CASTRDSSGNTIYF
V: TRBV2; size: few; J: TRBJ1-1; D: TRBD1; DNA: TGTGCCAGCAGTAAAAACTTCAGGGGGCGCGAAGCTTTCTTT; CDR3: CASSKNFRGREAFF
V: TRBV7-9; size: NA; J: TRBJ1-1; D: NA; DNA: TGTGCCAGCAGCGAAGGACCCTCGAAGGCCTATAACACTGAAGCTTTCTTT; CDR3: CASSEGPSKAYNTEAFF
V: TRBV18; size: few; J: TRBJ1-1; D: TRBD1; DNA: TGTGCCAGCTCACCAACGGGACAGGGCGGCATGAACACTGAAGCTTTCTTT; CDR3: CASSPTGQGGMNTEAFF